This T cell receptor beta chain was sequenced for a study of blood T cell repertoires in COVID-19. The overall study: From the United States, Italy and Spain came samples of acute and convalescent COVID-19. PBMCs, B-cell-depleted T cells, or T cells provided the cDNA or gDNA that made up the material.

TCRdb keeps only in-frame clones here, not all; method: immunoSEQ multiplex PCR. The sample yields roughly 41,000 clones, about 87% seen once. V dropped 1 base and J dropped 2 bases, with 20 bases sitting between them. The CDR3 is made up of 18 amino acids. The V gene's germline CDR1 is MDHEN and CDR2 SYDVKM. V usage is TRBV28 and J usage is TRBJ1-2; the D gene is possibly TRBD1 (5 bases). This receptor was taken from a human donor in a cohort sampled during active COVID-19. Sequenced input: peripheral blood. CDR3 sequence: CASSLLLRGSEANYGYTF. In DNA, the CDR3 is TGTGCCAGCAGTTTATTATTGCGGGGCAGTGAGGCCAACTATGGCTACACCTTC.